The rows below give T cell receptor beta chains drawn from one sample of a study of naive and memory T cell subsets. TCRdb independently ran MiXCR on the UMI-ligation and nested PCR reads; one entry per CDR3 protein. Of more than 95,000 distinct CDR3 sequences listed, 13% to 15% are singletons. The sequencing input was naive CD8+ T cells from blood. The source is a human donor in good health. The CDR3 runs from the conserved cysteine through the conserved F or W. The D gene is left open where the match is weak. A row's size may be missing; if present it is once, few, many or a size class.

V gene: TRBV3-1; J gene: TRBJ2-3; D gene: -; clone size: -; CDR3 DNA: TGTGCCAGCAGCCCGGCGTGGGGGCAAGATACGCAGTATTTT; CDR3 protein: CASSPAWGQDTQYF
V gene: TRBV20-1; J gene: TRBJ2-1; D gene: TRBD2; clone size: few; CDR3 DNA: TGCAGTGCCACCACTAGCGCGTCCTACAATGAGCAGTTCTTC; CDR3 protein: CSATTSASYNEQFF
V gene: TRBV12-3/TRBV12-4; J gene: TRBJ1-4; D gene: TRBD1; clone size: -; CDR3 DNA: TGTGCCAGCAGTTTACGAAGGGACAGGCCGGGAAAACTGTTTTTT; CDR3 protein: CASSLRRDRPGKLFF
V gene: TRBV7-9; J gene: TRBJ2-7; D gene: TRBD2; clone size: -; CDR3 DNA: TGTGCCAGCAGCTTATCGGGTGGACTAGCGACGAACTACGAGCAGTACTTC; CDR3 protein: CASSLSGGLATNYEQYF
V gene: TRBV6-6; J gene: TRBJ2-7; D gene: -; clone size: -; CDR3 DNA: TGTGCCAGCAGCAACTCCTACGAGCAGTACTTC; CDR3 protein: CASSNSYEQYF
V gene: TRBV10-3; J gene: TRBJ2-1; D gene: -; clone size: -; CDR3 DNA: TGTGCCATCAGTCCTTTGGGGGCTACTGGGTTTCTGCATAATGAGCAGTTCTTC; CDR3 protein: CAISPLGATGFLHNEQFF
V gene: TRBV18; J gene: TRBJ2-5; D gene: -; clone size: many; CDR3 DNA: TGTGCCAGCTCACCCTATAGTGTGTATTGGCAAGAGACCCAGTACTTC; CDR3 protein: CASSPYSVYWQETQYF
V gene: TRBV2; J gene: TRBJ2-3; D gene: TRBD2; clone size: few; CDR3 DNA: TGTGCCAGCCCCCCGCGGGGGGCAGATACGCAGTATTTT; CDR3 protein: CASPPRGADTQYF
V gene: TRBV30; J gene: TRBJ2-7; D gene: TRBD1; clone size: once; CDR3 DNA: TGTGCCTGGAGTGTACAGGACAGGGGCGAGCAGTACTTC; CDR3 protein: CAWSVQDRGEQYF
V gene: TRBV20-1; J gene: TRBJ1-2; D gene: TRBD1; clone size: -; CDR3 DNA: TGCAGTGCTTGGAAAGGGACAGGGCGTTTTACCTATGGCTACACCTTC; CDR3 protein: CSAWKGTGRFTYGYTF
V gene: TRBV4-3; J gene: TRBJ2-7; D gene: -; clone size: many; CDR3 DNA: TGCGCCAGCAGCCGGGGAGAGGGCTACGAGCAGTACTTC; CDR3 protein: CASSRGEGYEQYF
V gene: TRBV6-6; J gene: TRBJ2-1; D gene: TRBD1; clone size: -; CDR3 DNA: TGTGCCAGCAGTTACTACCGACAGGGGGCCGATGAGCAGTTCTTC; CDR3 protein: CASSYYRQGADEQFF
V gene: TRBV30; J gene: TRBJ2-1; D gene: -; clone size: few; CDR3 DNA: TGTGCCTGGAGTGTATCGGAGGCGGATGAGCAGTTCTTC; CDR3 protein: CAWSVSEADEQFF
V gene: TRBV7-9; J gene: TRBJ2-7; D gene: -; clone size: few; CDR3 DNA: TGTGCCAGCAGCTCCTCTAGGGCGGGTGAGCAGTACTTC; CDR3 protein: CASSSSRAGEQYF
V gene: TRBV12-3/TRBV12-4; J gene: TRBJ2-6; D gene: TRBD1; clone size: many; CDR3 DNA: TGTGCCAGCAGGGGACGGGACAGGGTTTTATCTGGGGCCAACGTCCTGACTTTC; CDR3 protein: CASRGRDRVLSGANVLTF
V gene: TRBV11-3; J gene: TRBJ2-1; D gene: -; clone size: many; CDR3 DNA: TGTGCCAGCAGCTTGGGGCGTTACAATGAGCAGTTCTTC; CDR3 protein: CASSLGRYNEQFF
V gene: TRBV28; J gene: TRBJ1-2; D gene: TRBD1; clone size: -; CDR3 DNA: TGTGCCAGCAGTTTCAGACAGGGGGTACCTGGGACCTTC; CDR3 protein: CASSFRQGVPGTF
V gene: TRBV7-9; J gene: TRBJ2-7; D gene: -; clone size: few; CDR3 DNA: TGTGCCAGCAGCTCAGGGACAAAAGGGGCTCCCTACGAGCAGTACTTC; CDR3 protein: CASSSGTKGAPYEQYF
V gene: TRBV4-3; J gene: TRBJ2-2; D gene: -; clone size: few; CDR3 DNA: TGCGCCAGCAGCCAAGAAGGCGCACTACTGAACACCGGGGAGCTGTTTTTT; CDR3 protein: CASSQEGALLNTGELFF
V gene: TRBV27; J gene: TRBJ2-7; D gene: -; clone size: few; CDR3 DNA: TGTGCCAGCGGACTTAAGGGTAACGAGCAGTACTTC; CDR3 protein: CASGLKGNEQYF
V gene: TRBV13; J gene: TRBJ2-3; D gene: TRBD1; clone size: many; CDR3 DNA: TGTGCCAGCAGCTCCGCGGGACAGGGCACAGATACGCAGTATTTT; CDR3 protein: CASSSAGQGTDTQYF
V gene: TRBV4-2; J gene: TRBJ2-7; D gene: -; clone size: -; CDR3 DNA: TGTGCCAGCAGCCCGACCGTACTCTACTACGAGCAGTACTTC; CDR3 protein: CASSPTVLYYEQYF
V gene: TRBV5-4; J gene: TRBJ2-3; D gene: TRBD2; clone size: few; CDR3 DNA: TGTGCCAGCAGCTTGTTCGGGGAAACTAGCGGGAGGATCGGCACAGATACGCAGTATTTT; CDR3 protein: CASSLFGETSGRIGTDTQYF
V gene: TRBV5-1; J gene: TRBJ2-7; D gene: TRBD1; clone size: few; CDR3 DNA: TGCGCCAGCAAGGAACAGGGGAAAATCGAGTACTTC; CDR3 protein: CASKEQGKIEYF
V gene: TRBV2; J gene: TRBJ2-3; D gene: -; clone size: few; CDR3 DNA: TGTGCCAGCAGTGACCAGTCCTCGATTAAAGTGACAGATACGCAGTATTTT; CDR3 protein: CASSDQSSIKVTDTQYF
V gene: TRBV7-9; J gene: TRBJ2-1; D gene: -; clone size: few; CDR3 DNA: TGTGCCAGCAGCTCCGGGACAACTAGCTCCTACAATGAGCAGTTCTTC; CDR3 protein: CASSSGTTSSYNEQFF
V gene: TRBV14; J gene: TRBJ2-1; D gene: -; clone size: -; CDR3 DNA: TGTGCCAGCAGCCAAGAAAGTCGGGATGAGCAGTTCTTC; CDR3 protein: CASSQESRDEQFF
V gene: TRBV7-9; J gene: TRBJ1-2; D gene: -; clone size: -; CDR3 DNA: TGTGCCAGCAGCCCACCTGGGGAAGCTAACTATGGCTACACCTTC; CDR3 protein: CASSPPGEANYGYTF
V gene: TRBV2; J gene: TRBJ1-2; D gene: TRBD1; clone size: few; CDR3 DNA: TGTGCCAGCAGTGAATGGGACAGGGGTGGCTACACCTTC; CDR3 protein: CASSEWDRGGYTF
V gene: TRBV5-6; J gene: TRBJ2-1; D gene: -; clone size: many; CDR3 DNA: TGTGCCAGCAGCTTGGGTACAGCCTTGTACAATGAGCAGTTCTTC; CDR3 protein: CASSLGTALYNEQFF
V gene: TRBV7-3; J gene: TRBJ1-2; D gene: -; clone size: many; CDR3 DNA: TGTGCCAGCAGCTTAACTGGGGGCGACGGCTACACCTTC; CDR3 protein: CASSLTGGDGYTF
V gene: TRBV5-6; J gene: TRBJ2-1; D gene: -; clone size: many; CDR3 DNA: TGTGCCAGCAGCTTCTGGACGGGACTCCCGTCATACAATGAGCAGTTCTTC; CDR3 protein: CASSFWTGLPSYNEQFF
V gene: TRBV7-2; J gene: TRBJ2-1; D gene: TRBD2; clone size: few; CDR3 DNA: TGTGCCAGCAGCCACACTAGCGGGAGTTACAATGAGCAGTTCTTC; CDR3 protein: CASSHTSGSYNEQFF